Sequencing of this T cell receptor (beta chain) was carried out in a study of regulatory T cells in long-lasting Graves disease. Investigators prepared the TCR beta libraries by applying iRepertoire HTBI primers and Arm-PCR of CDR3 regions. TCRdb reprocessed the multiplex PCR reads via MiXCR and lists one record per CDR3 protein. The table includes 400,000 to 550,000 distinct CDR3 sequences, 15% to 20% detected once. Study results and limitations: When disease was persistent, TRBV28, TRBJ1-2 and TRBJ2-5 were the favored segments.

The table lists this clonotype with many counts. Its antigen is currently unknown. The CDR3 loop spans 14 amino acids. With 1 base removed from V and 6 bases from J, the gap between germline ends came to 16 bases. CDR1 and CDR2 (germline): DFQATT, SNEGSKA (reference sequence). Indicated time point: newly diagnosed GD, antithyroid drugs for less than 3 months. Extracted PBMC RNA gave rise to the TCR library. This same sample was also taken into another study, of T cells in Graves' hyperthyroidism and ophthalmopathy. From that second work: The HTBI primer set was used in a first-round RT-PCR of the TCR CDR3.

The sample in question was peripheral blood mononuclear cells (PBMCs), obtained at new diagnosis, from a patient treated with antithyroid drugs. The J gene is TRBJ2-7, the V gene TRBV20-1; D is possibly TRBD2 (6 bases). This clonotype was sampled from a young woman with Graves disease. The chain's CDR3 is CSARGSGTRVEQYF. The CDR3 nucleotides are TGCAGTGCTAGAGGTTCCGGGACTCGCGTCGAGCAGTACTTC.